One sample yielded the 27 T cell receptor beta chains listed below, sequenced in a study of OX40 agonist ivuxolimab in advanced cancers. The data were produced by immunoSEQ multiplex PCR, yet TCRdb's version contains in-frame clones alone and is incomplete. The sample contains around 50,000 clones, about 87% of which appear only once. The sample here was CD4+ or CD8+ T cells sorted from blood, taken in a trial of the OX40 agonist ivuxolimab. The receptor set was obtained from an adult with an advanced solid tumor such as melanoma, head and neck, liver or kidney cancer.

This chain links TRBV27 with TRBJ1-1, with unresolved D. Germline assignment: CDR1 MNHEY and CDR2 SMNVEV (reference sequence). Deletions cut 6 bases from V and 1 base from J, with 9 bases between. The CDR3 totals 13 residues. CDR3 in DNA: TGTGCCAGCAGGTTAGGACGGAACACTGAAGCTTTCTTT. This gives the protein CASRLGRNTEAFF.

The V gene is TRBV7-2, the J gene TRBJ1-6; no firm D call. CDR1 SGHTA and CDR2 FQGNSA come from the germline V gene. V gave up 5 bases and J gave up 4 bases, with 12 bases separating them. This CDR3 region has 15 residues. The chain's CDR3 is CASSPKWDYNSPLHF. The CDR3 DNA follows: TGTGCCAGCAGCCCAAAATGGGATTATAATTCACCCCTCCACTTT.

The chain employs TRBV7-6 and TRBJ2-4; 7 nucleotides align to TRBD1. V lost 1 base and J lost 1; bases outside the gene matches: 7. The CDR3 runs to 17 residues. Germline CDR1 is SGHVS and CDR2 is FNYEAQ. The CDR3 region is CASSLGSRQGAKNIQYF. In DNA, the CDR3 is TGTGCCAGCAGCTTAGGATCGAGACAGGGCGCCAAAAACATTCAGTACTTC.

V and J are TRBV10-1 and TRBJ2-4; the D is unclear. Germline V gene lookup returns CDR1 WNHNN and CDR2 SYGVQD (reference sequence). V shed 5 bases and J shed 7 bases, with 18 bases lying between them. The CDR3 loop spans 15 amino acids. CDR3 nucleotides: TGCGCCAGCAGTCACTGTGGTAGCCGTGAGAACATTCAGTACTTC. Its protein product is CASSHCGSRENIQYF.

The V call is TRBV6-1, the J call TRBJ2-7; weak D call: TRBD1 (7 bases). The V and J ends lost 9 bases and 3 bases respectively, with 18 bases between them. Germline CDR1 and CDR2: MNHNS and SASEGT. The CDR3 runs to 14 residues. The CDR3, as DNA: TGTGCCAGTATCGGGGGTAGGACAGGCTACGAGCAGTACTTC. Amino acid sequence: CASIGGRTGYEQYF.

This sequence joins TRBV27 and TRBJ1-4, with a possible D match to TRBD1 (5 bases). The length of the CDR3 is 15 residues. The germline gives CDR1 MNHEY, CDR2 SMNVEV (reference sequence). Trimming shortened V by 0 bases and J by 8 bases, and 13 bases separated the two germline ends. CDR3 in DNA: TGTGCCAGCAGTTTATCTCAGGGATTAGGGGAAAAACTGTTTTTT. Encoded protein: CASSLSQGLGEKLFF.

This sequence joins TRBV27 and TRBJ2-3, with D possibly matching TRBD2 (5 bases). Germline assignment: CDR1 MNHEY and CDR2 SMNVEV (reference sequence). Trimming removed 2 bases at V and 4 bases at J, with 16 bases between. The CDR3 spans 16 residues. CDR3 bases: TGTGCCAGCAGTTTAGTGGGCCCGGGGAGCGCAGATACGCAGTATTTT. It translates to CASSLVGPGSADTQYF.

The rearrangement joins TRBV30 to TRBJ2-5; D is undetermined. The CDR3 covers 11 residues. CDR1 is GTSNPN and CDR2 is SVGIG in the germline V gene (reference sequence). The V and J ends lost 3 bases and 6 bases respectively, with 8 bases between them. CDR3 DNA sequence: TGTGCCTGGAGCCTCACACAGACCCAGTACTTC. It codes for CAWSLTQTQYF. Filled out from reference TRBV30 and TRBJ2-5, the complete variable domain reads SQTIHQWPATLVQPVGSPLSLECTVEGTSNPNLYWYRQAAGRGLQLLFYSVGIGQISSEVPQNLSASRPQDRQFILSSKKLLLSDSGFYLCAWSLTQTQYFGPGTRLLVL.

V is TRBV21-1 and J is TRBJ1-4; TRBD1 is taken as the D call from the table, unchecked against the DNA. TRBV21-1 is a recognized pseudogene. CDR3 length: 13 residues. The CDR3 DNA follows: TGTGCCATAGACAGTGCAACTAATGAAAAACTGTTTTTT. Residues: CAIDSATNEKLFF.

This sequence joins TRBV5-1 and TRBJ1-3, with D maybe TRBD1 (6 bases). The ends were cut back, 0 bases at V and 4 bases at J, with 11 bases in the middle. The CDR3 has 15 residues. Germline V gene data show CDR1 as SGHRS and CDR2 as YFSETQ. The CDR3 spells CASSLGRGEGNTIYF. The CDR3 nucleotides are TGCGCCAGCAGCTTGGGCAGGGGCGAAGGAAACACCATATATTTT.

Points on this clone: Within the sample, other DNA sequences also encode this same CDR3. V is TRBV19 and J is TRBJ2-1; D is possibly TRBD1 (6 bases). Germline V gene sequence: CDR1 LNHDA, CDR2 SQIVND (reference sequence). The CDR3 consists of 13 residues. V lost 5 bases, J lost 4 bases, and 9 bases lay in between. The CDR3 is CASSWDTYNEQFF. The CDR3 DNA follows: TGTGCCAGTAGTTGGGACACTTACAATGAGCAGTTCTTC.

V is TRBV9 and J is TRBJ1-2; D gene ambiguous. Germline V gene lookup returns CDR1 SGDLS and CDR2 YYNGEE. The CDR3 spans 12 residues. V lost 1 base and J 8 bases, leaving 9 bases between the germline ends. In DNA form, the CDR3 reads TGTGCCAGCAGCGTATCTGTCGGGGGCTACACCTTC. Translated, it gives CASSVSVGGYTF.

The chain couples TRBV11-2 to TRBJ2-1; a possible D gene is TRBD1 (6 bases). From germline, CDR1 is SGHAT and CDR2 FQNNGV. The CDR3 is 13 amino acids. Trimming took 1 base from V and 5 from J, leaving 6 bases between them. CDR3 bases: TGTGCCAGCAGCTTAGCAGGGGACAATGAGCAGTTCTTC. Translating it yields CASSLAGDNEQFF. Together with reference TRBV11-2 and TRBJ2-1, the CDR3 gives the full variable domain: EAGVAQSPRYKIIEKRQSVAFWCNPISGHATLYWYQQILGQGPKLLIQFQNNGVVDDSQLPKDRFSAERLKGVDSTLKIQPAKLEDSAVYLCASSLAGDNEQFFGPGTRLTVL.

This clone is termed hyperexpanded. CDR3 loop: CASSLGDRAYNEQFF. The CDR3 coding sequence is TGTGCCAGCAGCTTGGGAGACAGGGCCTACAATGAGCAGTTCTTC. This chain uses TRBV5-6 with TRBJ2-1; 7 nucleotides line up with TRBD1. The junction had 2 bases not matched to a gene; V was cut back by 0 bases and J by 2 bases. This CDR3 is 15 amino acids long. CDR1 is SGHDT, CDR2 YYEEEE, per germline. Filled out from reference TRBV5-6 and TRBJ2-1, the complete variable domain reads DAGVTQSPTHLIKTRGQQVTLRCSPKSGHDTVSWYQQALGQGPQFIFQYYEEEERQRGNFPDRFSGHQFPNYSSELNVNALLLGDSALYLCASSLGDRAYNEQFFGPGTRLTVL.

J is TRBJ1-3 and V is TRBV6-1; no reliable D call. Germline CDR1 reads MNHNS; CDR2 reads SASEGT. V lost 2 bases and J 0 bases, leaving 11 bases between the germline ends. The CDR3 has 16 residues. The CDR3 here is CASSESEGLSGNTIYF. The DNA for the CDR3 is TGTGCCAGCAGTGAAAGTGAGGGCCTCTCTGGAAACACCATATATTTT.

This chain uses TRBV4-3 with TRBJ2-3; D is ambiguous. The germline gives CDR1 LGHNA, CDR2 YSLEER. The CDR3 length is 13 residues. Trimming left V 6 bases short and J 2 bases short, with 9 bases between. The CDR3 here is CASSISATDTQYF. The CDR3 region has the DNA TGCGCCAGCAGTATTAGTGCCACAGATACGCAGTATTTT.

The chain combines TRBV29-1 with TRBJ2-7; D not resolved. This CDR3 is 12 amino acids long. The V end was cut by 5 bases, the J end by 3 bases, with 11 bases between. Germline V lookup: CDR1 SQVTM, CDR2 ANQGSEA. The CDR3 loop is CSVLEQNYEQYF. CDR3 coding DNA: TGCAGCGTTCTGGAACAGAACTACGAGCAGTACTTC.

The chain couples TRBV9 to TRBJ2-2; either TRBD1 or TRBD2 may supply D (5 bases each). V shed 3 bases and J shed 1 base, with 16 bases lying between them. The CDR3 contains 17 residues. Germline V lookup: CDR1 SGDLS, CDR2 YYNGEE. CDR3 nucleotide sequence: TGTGCCAGCAGCGCAAAAGCCGGGACGGTGAACACCGGGGAGCTGTTTTTT. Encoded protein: CASSAKAGTVNTGELFF.

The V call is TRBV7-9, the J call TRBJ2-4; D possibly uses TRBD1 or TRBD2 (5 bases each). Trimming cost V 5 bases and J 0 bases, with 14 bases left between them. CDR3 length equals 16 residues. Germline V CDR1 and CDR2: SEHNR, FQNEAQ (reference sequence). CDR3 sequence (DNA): TGTGCCAGCAGCCCTAGGGACGGTCTAGCCAAAAACATTCAGTACTTC. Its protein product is CASSPRDGLAKNIQYF.

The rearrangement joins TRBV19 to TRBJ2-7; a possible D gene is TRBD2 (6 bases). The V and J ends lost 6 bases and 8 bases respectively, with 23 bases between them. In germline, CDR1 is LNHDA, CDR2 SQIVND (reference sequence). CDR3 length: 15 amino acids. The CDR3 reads CASSPGGGSREKQYF. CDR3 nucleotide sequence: TGTGCCAGTAGCCCAGGTGGGGGGTCCCGGGAGAAGCAGTACTTC. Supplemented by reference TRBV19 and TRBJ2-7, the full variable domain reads DGGITQSPKYLFRKEGQNVTLSCEQNLNHDAMYWYRQDPGQGLRLIYYSQIVNDFQKGDIAEGYSVSREKKESFPLTVTSAQKNPTAFYLCASSPGGGSREKQYFGPGTRLTVT.

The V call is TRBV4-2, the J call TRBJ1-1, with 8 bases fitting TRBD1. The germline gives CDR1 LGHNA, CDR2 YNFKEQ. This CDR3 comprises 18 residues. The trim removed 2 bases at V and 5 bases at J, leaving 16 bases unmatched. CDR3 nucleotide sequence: TGTGCCAGCAGCCAATATACTTACGGACAGGGTGGTAGGACTGAAGCTTTCTTT. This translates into CASSQYTYGQGGRTEAFF.

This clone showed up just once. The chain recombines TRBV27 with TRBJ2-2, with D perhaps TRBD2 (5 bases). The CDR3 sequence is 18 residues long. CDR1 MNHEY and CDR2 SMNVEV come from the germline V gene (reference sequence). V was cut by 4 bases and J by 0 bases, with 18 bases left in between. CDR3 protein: CASSSPPRTLTNTGELFF. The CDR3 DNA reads TGTGCCAGCAGTTCCCCTCCCAGGACTTTGACGAACACCGGGGAGCTGTTTTTT.

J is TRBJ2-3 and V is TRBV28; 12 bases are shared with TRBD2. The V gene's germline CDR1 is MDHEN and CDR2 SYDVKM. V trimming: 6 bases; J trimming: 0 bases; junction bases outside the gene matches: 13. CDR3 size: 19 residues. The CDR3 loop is CASSDLTLGTSGSTDTQYF. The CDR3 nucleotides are TGTGCCAGCAGCGACCTAACACTGGGGACTAGCGGGAGCACAGATACGCAGTATTTT. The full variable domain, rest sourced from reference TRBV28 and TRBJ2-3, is DVKVTQSSRYLVKRTGEKVFLECVQDMDHENMFWYRQDPGLGLRLIYFSYDVKMKEKGDIPEGYSVSREKKERFSLILESASTNQTSMYLCASSDLTLGTSGSTDTQYFGPGTRLTVL.

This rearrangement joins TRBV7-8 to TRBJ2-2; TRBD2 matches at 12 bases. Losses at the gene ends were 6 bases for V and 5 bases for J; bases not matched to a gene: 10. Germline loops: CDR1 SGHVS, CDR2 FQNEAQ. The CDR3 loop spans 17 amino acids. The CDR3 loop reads CASSLTSGGWRTGELFF. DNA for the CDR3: TGTGCCAGCAGTTTAACTAGCGGGGGGTGGAGGACCGGGGAGCTGTTTTTT.

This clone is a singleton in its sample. In DNA form, the CDR3 reads TGTGCCTGGACTAGCGGGGACATATTTACATCCGAGCAGTACTTC. Protein: CAWTSGDIFTSEQYF. The chain couples TRBV30 to TRBJ2-7; TRBD2 matches 9 bases. The CDR3 runs to 15 residues. Unmatched junction bases numbered 13, after V lost 4 bases and J lost 6 bases. Germline V gene lookup returns CDR1 GTSNPN and CDR2 SVGIG (reference sequence).

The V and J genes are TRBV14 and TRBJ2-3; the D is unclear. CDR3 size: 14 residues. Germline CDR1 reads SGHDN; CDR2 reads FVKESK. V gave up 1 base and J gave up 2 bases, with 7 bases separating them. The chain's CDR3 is CASSQGYFTDTQYF. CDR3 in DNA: TGTGCCAGCAGCCAAGGGTATTTCACAGATACGCAGTATTTT.

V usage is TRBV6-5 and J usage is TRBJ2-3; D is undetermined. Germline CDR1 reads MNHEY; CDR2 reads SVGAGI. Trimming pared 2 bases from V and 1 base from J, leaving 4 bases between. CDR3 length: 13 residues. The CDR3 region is CASSYAGTDTQYF. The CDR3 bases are TGTGCCAGCAGTTACGCGGGCACAGATACGCAGTATTTT.